This T cell receptor beta chain was recorded in a study of shared clonotypes between healthy human individuals. Study-wide background: The cohort comprised a couple of women and a few men. Their ages spanned 18 to 49 years.

Profiled with immunoSEQ multiplex PCR; TCRdb holds only in-frame clones, not every one. Here the sample spans some 2 million clones, roughly 94% being singletons. The CDR3 contains 15 residues. The germline V gene encodes CDR1 SGHTA and CDR2 FQGNSA. Trimming shortened V by 6 bases and J by 0 bases, and 11 bases separated the two germline ends. The sequence came from a man aged 18 to 35 in good health. Material: naive CD4+ T cells sorted from blood. Subset specified: CD45RA+ positively selected. The chain joins TRBV7-2 to TRBJ2-2, with D perhaps matching TRBD1 or TRBD2 (5 bases each). CDR3 sequence (DNA): TGTGCCAGCAGTCCCGGGACGGCGAACACCGGGGAGCTGTTTTTT. The encoded protein is CASSPGTANTGELFF. Variable domain in full (rest from reference TRBV7-2 and TRBJ2-2): GAGVSQSPSNKVTEKGKDVELRCDPISGHTALYWYRQSLGQGLEFLIYFQGNSAPDKSGLPSDRFSAERTGGSVSTLTIQRTQQEDSAVYLCASSPGTANTGELFFGEGSRLTVL.